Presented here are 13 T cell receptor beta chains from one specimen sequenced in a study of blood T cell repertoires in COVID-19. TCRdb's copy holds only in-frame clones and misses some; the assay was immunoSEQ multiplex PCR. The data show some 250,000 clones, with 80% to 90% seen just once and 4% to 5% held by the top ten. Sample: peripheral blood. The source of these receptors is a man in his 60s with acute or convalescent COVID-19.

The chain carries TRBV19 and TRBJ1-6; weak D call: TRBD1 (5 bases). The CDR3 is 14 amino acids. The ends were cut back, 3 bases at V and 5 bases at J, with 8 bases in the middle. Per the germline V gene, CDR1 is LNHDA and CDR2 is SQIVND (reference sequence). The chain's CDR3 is CASSIRADNSPLHF. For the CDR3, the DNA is TGTGCCAGTAGTATCAGGGCGGATAATTCACCCCTCCACTTT. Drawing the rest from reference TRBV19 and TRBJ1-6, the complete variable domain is DGGITQSPKYLFRKEGQNVTLSCEQNLNHDAMYWYRQDPGQGLRLIYYSQIVNDFQKGDIAEGYSVSREKKESFPLTVTSAQKNPTAFYLCASSIRADNSPLHFGNGTRLTVT.

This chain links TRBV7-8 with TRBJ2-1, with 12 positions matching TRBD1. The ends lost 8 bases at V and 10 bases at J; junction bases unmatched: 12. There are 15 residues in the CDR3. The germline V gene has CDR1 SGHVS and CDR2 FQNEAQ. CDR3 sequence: CASGGTGGIFWEQFF. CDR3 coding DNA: TGTGCCAGCGGCGGGACAGGGGGCATTTTTTGGGAGCAGTTCTTC.

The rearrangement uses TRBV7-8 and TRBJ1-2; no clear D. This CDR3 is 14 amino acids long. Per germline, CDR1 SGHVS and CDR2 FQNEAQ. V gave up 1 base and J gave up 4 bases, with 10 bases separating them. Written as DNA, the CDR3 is TGTGCCAGCAGCTTAGATTGGACTCCCTATGGCTACACCTTC. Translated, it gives CASSLDWTPYGYTF.

CDR3 sequence reads: CASRRTGLQGGTYEQYF. The CDR3 DNA reads TGTGCCAGCAGGCGCACGGGACTCCAGGGCGGCACCTACGAGCAGTACTTC. The chain combines TRBV27 with TRBJ2-7, with a weak D call TRBD2 (6 bases). Deletions cut 6 bases from V and 2 bases from J, with 23 bases between. CDR1 MNHEY and CDR2 SMNVEV come from the germline V gene (reference sequence). The CDR3 loop spans 17 amino acids.

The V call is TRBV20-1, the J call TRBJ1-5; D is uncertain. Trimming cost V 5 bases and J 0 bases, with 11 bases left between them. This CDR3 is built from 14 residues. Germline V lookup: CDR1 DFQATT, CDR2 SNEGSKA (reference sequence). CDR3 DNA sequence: TGCAGTGCTCGTGGAGATTATAGCAATCAGCCCCAGCATTTT. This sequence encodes CSARGDYSNQPQHF.

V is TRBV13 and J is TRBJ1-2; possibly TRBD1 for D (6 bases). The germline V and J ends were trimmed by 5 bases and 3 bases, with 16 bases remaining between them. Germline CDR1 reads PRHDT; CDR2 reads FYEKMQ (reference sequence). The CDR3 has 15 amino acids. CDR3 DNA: TGTGCCAGCAGCCCTGCAGACAGGCTATACTATGGCTACACCTTC. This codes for CASSPADRLYYGYTF.

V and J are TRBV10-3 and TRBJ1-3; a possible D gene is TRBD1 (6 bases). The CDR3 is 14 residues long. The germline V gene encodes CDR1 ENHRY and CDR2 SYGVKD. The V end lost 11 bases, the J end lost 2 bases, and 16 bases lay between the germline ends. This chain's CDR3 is CAATPGTPGNTIYF. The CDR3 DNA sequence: TGTGCCGCCACGCCCGGGACACCTGGAAACACCATATATTTT.

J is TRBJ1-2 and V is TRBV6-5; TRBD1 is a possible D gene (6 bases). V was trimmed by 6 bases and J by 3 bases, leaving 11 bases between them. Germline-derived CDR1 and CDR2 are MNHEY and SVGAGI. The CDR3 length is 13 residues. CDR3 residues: CASRQGFDYGYTF. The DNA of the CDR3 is TGTGCCAGCAGACAGGGATTCGACTATGGCTACACCTTC.

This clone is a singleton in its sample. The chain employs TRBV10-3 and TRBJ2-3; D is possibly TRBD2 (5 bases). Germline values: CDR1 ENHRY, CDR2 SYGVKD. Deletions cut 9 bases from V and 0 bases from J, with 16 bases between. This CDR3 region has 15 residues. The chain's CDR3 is CAITPSQRSTDTQYF. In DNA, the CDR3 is TGTGCCATTACCCCGAGCCAGCGGAGCACAGATACGCAGTATTTT.

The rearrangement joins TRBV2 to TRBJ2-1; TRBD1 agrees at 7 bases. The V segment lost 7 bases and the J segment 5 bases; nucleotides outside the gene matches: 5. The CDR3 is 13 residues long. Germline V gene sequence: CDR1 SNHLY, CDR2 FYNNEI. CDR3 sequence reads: CASKRDSNNEQFF. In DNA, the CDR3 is TGTGCCAGCAAACGGGACAGTAACAATGAGCAGTTCTTC. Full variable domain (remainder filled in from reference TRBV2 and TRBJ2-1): EPEVTQTPSHQVTQMGQEVILRCVPISNHLYFYWYRQILGQKVEFLVSFYNNEISEKSEIFDDQFSVERPDGSNFTLKIRSTKLEDSAMYFCASKRDSNNEQFFGPGTRLTVL.

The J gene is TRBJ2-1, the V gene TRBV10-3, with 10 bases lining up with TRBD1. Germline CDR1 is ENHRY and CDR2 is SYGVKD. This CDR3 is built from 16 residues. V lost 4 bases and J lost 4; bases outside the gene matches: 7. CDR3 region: CAISGMGQGPYNEQFF. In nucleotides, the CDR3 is TGTGCCATCAGTGGGATGGGACAGGGGCCTTACAATGAGCAGTTCTTC.

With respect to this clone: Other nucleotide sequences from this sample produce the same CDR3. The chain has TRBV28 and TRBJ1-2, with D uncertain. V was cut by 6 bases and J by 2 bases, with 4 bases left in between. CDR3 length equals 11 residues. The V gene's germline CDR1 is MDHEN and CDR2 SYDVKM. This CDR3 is CASSSNYGYTF. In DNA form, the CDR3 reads TGTGCCAGCAGCTCCAACTATGGCTACACCTTC.

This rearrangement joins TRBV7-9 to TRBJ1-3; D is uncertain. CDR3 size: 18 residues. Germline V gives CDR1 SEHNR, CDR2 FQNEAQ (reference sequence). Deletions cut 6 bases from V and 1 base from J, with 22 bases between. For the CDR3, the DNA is TGTGCCAGCAGACCTGAGGTCCCGACGTCGCCTTCTGGAAACACCATATATTTT. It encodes CASRPEVPTSPSGNTIYF.